This note documents a single T cell receptor beta chain sequence. Its antigen is not identified. The data were obtained in a study of OX40 agonist ivuxolimab in advanced cancers. Study in general: Three patients got partial responses; one had hepatocellular carcinoma and two had cutaneous melanoma. The study, taken as a whole, reports: Partly responding patients at 0.1-3.0 mg/kg showed some of the smallest clonal expansion.

The CDR3 covers 20 residues. J gave up 6 bases and V 6 bases, and 26 bases lay outside the gene matches. CDR1 and CDR2 from the germline V gene are ENHRY and SYGVKD. Only in-frame clones appear in the TCRdb table, and some are missing; sequencing was by immunoSEQ multiplex PCR. This table holds about 98,000 clones, roughly nine tenths found once. The sequence derives from an adult with an advanced solid tumor such as melanoma, head and neck, liver or kidney cancer. The rearrangement links TRBV10-3 to TRBJ2-1; 7 nucleotides agree with TRBD2. Sample: CD4+ or CD8+ T cells sorted from blood, taken in a trial of the OX40 agonist ivuxolimab. CDR3 loop: CAIRPGTTLFQDSNLNEQFF. The CDR3 region has the DNA TGTGCCATCAGACCCGGGACTACCCTCTTCCAGGACTCCAATCTCAATGAGCAGTTCTTC.